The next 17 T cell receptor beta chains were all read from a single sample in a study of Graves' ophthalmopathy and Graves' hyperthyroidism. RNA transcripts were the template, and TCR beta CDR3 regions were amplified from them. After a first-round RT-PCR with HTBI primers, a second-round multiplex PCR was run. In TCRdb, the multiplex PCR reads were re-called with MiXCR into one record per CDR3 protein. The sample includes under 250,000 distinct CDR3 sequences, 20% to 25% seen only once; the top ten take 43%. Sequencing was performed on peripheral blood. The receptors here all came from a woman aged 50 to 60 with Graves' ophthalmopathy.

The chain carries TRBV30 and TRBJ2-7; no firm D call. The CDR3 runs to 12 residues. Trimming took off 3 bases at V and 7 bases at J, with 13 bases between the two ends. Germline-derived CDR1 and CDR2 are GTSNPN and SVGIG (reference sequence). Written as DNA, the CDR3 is TGTGCCTGGAGCGATGGGCTTAAGGAGCAGTACTTC. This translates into CAWSDGLKEQYF.

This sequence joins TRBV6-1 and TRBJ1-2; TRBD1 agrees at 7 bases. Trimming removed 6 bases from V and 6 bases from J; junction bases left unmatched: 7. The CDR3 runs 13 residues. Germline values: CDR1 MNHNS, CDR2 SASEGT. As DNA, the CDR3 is TGTGCCAGCAGACAAATCAGGGGGAATGGCTACACCTTC. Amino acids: CASRQIRGNGYTF.

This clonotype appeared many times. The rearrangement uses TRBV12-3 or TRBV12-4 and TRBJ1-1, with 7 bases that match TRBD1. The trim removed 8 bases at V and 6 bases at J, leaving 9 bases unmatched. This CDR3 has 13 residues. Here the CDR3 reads CASDREVPSEAFF. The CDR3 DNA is TGTGCCAGCGACAGGGAGGTTCCCTCTGAAGCTTTCTTT.

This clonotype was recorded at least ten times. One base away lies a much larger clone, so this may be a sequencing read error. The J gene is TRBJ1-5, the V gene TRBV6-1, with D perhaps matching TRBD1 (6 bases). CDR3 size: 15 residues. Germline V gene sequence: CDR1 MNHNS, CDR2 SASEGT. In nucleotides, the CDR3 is TGTGCCGGCAGGACCCGGGCAGGGGCGGATCAGCCCCAGCATTTT. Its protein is CAGRTRAGADQPQHF.

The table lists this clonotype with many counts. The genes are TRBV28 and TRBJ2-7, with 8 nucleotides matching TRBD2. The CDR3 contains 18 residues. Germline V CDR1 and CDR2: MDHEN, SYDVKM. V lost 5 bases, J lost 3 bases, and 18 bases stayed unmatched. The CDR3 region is CASSRGTSGLFNIYEQYF. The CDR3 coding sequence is TGTGCCAGCAGTAGGGGAACTAGCGGCCTCTTTAACATCTACGAGCAGTACTTC.

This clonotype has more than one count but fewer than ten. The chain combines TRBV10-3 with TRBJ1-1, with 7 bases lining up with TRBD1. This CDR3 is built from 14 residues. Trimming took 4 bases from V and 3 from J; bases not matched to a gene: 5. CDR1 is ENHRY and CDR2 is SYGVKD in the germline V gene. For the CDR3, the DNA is TGTGCCATCAGTGGGAACAGGGGAGACACTGAAGCTTTCTTT. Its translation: CAISGNRGDTEAFF.

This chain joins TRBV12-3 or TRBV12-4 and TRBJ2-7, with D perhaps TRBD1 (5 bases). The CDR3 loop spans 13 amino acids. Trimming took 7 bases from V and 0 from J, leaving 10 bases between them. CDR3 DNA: TGTGCCAGCACCCAGGGCCACTCCTACGAGCAGTACTTC. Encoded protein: CASTQGHSYEQYF.

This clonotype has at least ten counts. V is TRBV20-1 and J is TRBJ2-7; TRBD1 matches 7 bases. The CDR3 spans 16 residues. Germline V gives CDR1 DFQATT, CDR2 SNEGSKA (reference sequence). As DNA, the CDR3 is TGCAGCCCAAAGGGGGCGGACTCTGGGGCATCCTACGAGCAGTACTTC. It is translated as CSPKGADSGASYEQYF.

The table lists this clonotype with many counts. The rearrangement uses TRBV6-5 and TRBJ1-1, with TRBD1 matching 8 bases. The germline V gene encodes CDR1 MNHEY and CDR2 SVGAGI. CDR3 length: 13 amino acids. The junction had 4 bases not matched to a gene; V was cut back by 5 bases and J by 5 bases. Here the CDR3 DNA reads TGTGCCAGCAGTAACAGGGGGGGAACTGAAGCTTTCTTT. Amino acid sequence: CASSNRGGTEAFF.

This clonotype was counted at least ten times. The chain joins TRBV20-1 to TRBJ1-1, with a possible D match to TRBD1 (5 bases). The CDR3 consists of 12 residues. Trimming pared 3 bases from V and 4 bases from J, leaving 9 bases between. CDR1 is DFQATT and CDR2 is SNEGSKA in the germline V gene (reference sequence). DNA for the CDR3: TGCAGTGCTAGGCCGGGGGTCACTGAAGCTTTCTTT. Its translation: CSARPGVTEAFF.

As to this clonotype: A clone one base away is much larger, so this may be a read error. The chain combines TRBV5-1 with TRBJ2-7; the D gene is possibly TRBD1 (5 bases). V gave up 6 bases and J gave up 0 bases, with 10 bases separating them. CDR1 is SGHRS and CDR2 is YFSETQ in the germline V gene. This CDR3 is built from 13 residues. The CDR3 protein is CASNLGVSYEQYF. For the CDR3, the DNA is TGCGCCAGCAACTTAGGGGTCTCCTACGAGCAGTACTTC.

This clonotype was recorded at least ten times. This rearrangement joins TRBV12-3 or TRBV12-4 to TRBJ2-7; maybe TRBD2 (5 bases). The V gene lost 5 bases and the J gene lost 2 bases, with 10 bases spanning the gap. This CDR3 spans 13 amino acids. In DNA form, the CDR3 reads TGTGCCAGCAGTACGGGGAATGCCTACGAGCAGTACTTC. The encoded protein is CASSTGNAYEQYF.

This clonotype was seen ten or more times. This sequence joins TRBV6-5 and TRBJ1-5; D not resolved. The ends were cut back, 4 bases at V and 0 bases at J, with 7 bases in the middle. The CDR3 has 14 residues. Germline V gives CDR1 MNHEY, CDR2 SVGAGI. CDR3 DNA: TGTGCCAGCAGTTCAGTATATAGCAATCAGCCCCAGCATTTT. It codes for CASSSVYSNQPQHF.

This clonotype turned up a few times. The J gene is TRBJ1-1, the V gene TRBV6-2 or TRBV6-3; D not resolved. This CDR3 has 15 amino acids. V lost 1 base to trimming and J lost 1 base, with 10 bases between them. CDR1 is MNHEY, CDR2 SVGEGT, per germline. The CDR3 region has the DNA TGTGCCAGCAGTTACTTCATAATCAAGAACACTGAAGCTTTCTTT. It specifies CASSYFIIKNTEAFF.

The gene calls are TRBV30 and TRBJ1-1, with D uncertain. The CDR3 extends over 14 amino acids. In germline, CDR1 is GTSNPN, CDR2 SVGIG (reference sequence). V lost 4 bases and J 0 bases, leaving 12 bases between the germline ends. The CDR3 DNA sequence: TGTGCCTGGATGGTCAGCTGGATGAACACTGAAGCTTTCTTT. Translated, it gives CAWMVSWMNTEAFF.

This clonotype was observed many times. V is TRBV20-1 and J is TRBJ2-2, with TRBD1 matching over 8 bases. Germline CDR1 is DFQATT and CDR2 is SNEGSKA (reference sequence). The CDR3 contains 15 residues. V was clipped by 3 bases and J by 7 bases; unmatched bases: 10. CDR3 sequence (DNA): TGCAGTGCTAGGGTGCAGGGGGCGCTAAACGGGGAGCTGTTTTTT. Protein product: CSARVQGALNGELFF.

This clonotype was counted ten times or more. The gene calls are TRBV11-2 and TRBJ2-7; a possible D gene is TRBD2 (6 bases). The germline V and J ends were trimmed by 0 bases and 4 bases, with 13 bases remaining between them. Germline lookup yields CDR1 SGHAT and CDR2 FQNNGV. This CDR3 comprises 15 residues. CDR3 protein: CASSLDGSLLYEQYF. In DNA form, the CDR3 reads TGTGCCAGCAGCTTAGACGGGAGTTTGTTGTACGAGCAGTACTTC.